This T cell receptor (beta chain) emerged from a study of early T cells in non-severe SARS-CoV-2 infection. Background on the study: Chains from this unsorted whole-blood bulk RNA could not be paired.

Unique molecular identifiers were attached to individual cDNA molecules. TCRdb reprocessed the 5' RACE reads with MiXCR, giving one entry per CDR3 protein. Among about 77,000 distinct CDR3 sequences listed, 15% to 20% were seen once. Study-level points and caveats: Anti-spike CD8 responses were favored by VDJdb matching, which missed private and CD4 specificities.

Comments on this clonotype: Antigen unknown.

With 7 bases clipped from V and 6 bases from J, the junction kept 11 bases outside the gene matches. Germline CDR1 is SQVTM and CDR2 is ANQGSEA. CDR3 length: 13 amino acids. The rearrangement uses TRBV29-1 and TRBJ1-2, with 7 bases lining up with TRBD1. The sample was whole blood. The sequence derives from an adult who was a healthcare worker with PCR-confirmed SARS-CoV-2 infection or an uninfected control (not recorded which). CDR3 residues: CSAGQRREHGYTF. The DNA for the CDR3 is TGCAGCGCGGGACAGCGAAGGGAGCATGGCTACACCTTC.